The next 13 T cell receptor beta chains were all read from a single sample in a study of Graves' ophthalmopathy and Graves' hyperthyroidism. RNA transcripts served as template for amplifying TCR beta CDR3 sequences. HTBI primers primed a first-round RT-PCR, and a second-round multiplex PCR followed. MiXCR, run by TCRdb on the multiplex PCR reads, gives a single entry per CDR3 protein. The sample contains 740,000 or so distinct CDR3 sequences, around 40% of which appear only once. The sequencing sample was made of peripheral blood. These receptors were collected from an adult man with Graves' ophthalmopathy.

The chain employs TRBV2 and TRBJ2-7; 10 bases map to TRBD1. Losses at the gene ends were 3 bases for V and 2 bases for J; bases not matched to a gene: 7. This CDR3 region has 16 residues. Germline V gene lookup returns CDR1 SNHLY and CDR2 FYNNEI. The chain's CDR3 is CASSDWGTGATYEQYF. CDR3 sequence (DNA): TGTGCCAGCAGTGATTGGGGGACAGGGGCAACCTACGAGCAGTACTTC.

V gene TRBV7-6 combines with J gene TRBJ2-7; possibly TRBD1 for D (6 bases). The J call could be wrong; TRBJ2-1 is a better fit for the DNA end. Germline CDR1 and CDR2: SGHVS and FNYEAQ. The CDR3 is made up of 16 amino acids. The CDR3 region has the DNA TGTGCCAGCAGCTTAGCCACAGGGAATTCCTACAATGAGCAGTTCTTC. Amino acids: CASSLATGNSYNEQFF.

In this sample, this clonotype turned up many times. This chain joins TRBV29-1 and TRBJ2-2; possible D gene TRBD1, 6 bases. The germline V gene has CDR1 SQVTM and CDR2 ANQGSEA. This CDR3 has 12 residues. With 4 bases removed from V and 6 bases from J, the gap between germline ends came to 9 bases. CDR3 sequence reads: CSVATGPGELFF. Written as DNA, the CDR3 is TGCAGCGTTGCCACAGGGCCCGGGGAGCTGTTTTTT.

About this clonotype: Just one base apart from a much larger clone, this may be a read error. CDR3 in DNA: TGTGCCAGCAGTTCCGGGACAACAAATCAGCTCCAGCATTTT. Translation gives CASSSGTTNQLQHF. V and J are TRBV2 and TRBJ1-5, with D tentatively TRBD1 (6 bases). CDR1 and CDR2 from the germline V gene are SNHLY and FYNNEI. This CDR3 has 14 residues.

As regards this clonotype: This may stem from a read error, because a much larger clone lies one nucleotide away. The genes are TRBV12-3 or TRBV12-4 and TRBJ2-5; TRBD2 matches 13 bases. The V gene end was trimmed by 5 bases and the J gene end by 9 bases; junction bases not matched to a gene: 6. This CDR3 region has 14 residues. Here the CDR3 reads CASSLGTSGESQYF. The CDR3, as DNA: TGTGCCAGCAGTCTCGGGACTAGCGGGGAGTCCCAGTACTTC.

As regards this clonotype: Being one base from a much bigger clone, this may be a read error. The chain uses TRBV2 and TRBJ1-1; a weak D match, TRBD1 (5 bases). Germline assignment: CDR1 SNHLY and CDR2 FYNNEI. The CDR3 runs 13 residues. V was pared by 7 bases and J by 6 bases, with 15 bases between. The CDR3 nucleotides read TGTGCCAGCACCCTGGGCAGGGTCGCTGAAGCTTTCTTT. Residues: CASTLGRVAEAFF.

This clonotype was recorded only once. V and J are TRBV15 and TRBJ2-6; no clear D. Germline values: CDR1 LNHNV, CDR2 YYDKDF (reference sequence). The CDR3 contains 14 residues. Trimming stripped 3 bases from V and 4 bases from J, with 7 bases between. The CDR3 bases are TGTGCCACCAGCAGGGTTACAGGGGCCAACGTCCTGACTTTC. This codes for CATSRVTGANVLTF.

Turning to this clonotype: At one of its ends the junction is not consistent with the germline gene, which may arise from a read error. This chain connects TRBV25-1 to TRBJ1-5; perhaps TRBD1 as D (6 bases). This CDR3 comprises 16 residues. Germline V gene data show CDR1 as MGHDK and CDR2 as SYGVNS. CDR3 nucleotide sequence: TGCGCCAGCAGTCCTGGGCTGGGGGCAGGCAATCAGCCCCAGCATTTT. It is translated as CASSPGLGAGNQPQHF.

Turning to this clonotype: It may be a read error: a sequence one base away is much more abundant. The rearrangement uses TRBV11-2 and TRBJ1-5; D gene unclear. The CDR3 consists of 16 residues. Germline V gene data show CDR1 as SGHAT and CDR2 as FQNNGV. The V end was cut by 3 bases, the J end by 0 bases, with 12 bases between. The CDR3 DNA sequence: TGTGCCAGCAGCTTCGGGCCCCTCCATAGCAATCAGCCCCAGCATTTT. It is translated as CASSFGPLHSNQPQHF.

This clonotype was counted at least ten times. CDR3 sequence: CASSYGATNEKLFF. The CDR3 nucleotides read TGTGCCAGCAGTTACGGAGCAACTAATGAAAAACTGTTTTTT. The V and J genes are TRBV25-1 and TRBJ1-4, with no clear D. This CDR3 comprises 14 residues. CDR1 is MGHDK, CDR2 SYGVNS, per germline. With 5 bases removed from V and 0 bases from J, the gap between germline ends came to 7 bases. Filled out from reference TRBV25-1 and TRBJ1-4, the complete variable domain reads EADIYQTPRYLVIGTGKKITLECSQTMGHDKMYWYQQDPGMELHLIHYSYGVNSTEKGDLSSESTVSRIRTEHFPLTLESARPSHTSQYLCASSYGATNEKLFFGSGTQLSVL.

V usage is TRBV7-4 and J usage is TRBJ2-7; D gene unclear. CDR3 length: 12 amino acids. Deletions cut 5 bases from V and 7 bases from J, with 12 bases between. CDR1 is SGHVT, CDR2 SQSDAQ, per germline. The CDR3 reads CASSPIAREQYF. DNA for the CDR3: TGTGCCAGCAGCCCCATCGCCCGAGAGCAGTACTTC.

The chain employs TRBV19 and TRBJ2-2; 11 bases match TRBD2. Germline V gene data show CDR1 as LNHDA and CDR2 as SQIVND (reference sequence). The CDR3 is made up of 16 amino acids. V shed 5 bases, J shed 0 bases, and the junction held 2 bases outside the gene matches. The CDR3 sequence is CASSPTSGANTGELFF. The CDR3 DNA reads as TGTGCCAGTAGTCCGACTAGCGGGGCGAACACCGGGGAGCTGTTTTTT.

This clonotype was seen repeatedly, ten times or more. The CDR3 nucleotides are TGTGCCAGCAGACGTCCCGGCGGGAACCGAGAGACCCAGTACTTC. It codes for CASRRPGGNRETQYF. The chain is built from TRBV7-2 and TRBJ2-5; D may be TRBD2 (6 bases). Germline lookup yields CDR1 SGHTA and CDR2 FQGNSA. The CDR3 length is 15 residues. V lost 6 bases to trimming and J lost 4 bases, with 18 bases between them.